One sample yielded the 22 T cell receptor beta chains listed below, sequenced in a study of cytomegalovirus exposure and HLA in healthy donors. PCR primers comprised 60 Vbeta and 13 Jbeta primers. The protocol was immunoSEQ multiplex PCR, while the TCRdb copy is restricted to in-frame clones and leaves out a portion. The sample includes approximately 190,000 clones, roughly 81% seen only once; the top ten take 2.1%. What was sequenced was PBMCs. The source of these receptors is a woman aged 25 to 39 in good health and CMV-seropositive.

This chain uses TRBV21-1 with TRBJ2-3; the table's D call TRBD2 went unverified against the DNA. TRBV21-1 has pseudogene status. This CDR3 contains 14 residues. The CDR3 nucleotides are TGTGCCAGCAGCAAAGGAGGTCGCACAGATACGCAGTATTTT. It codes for CASSKGGRTDTQYF.

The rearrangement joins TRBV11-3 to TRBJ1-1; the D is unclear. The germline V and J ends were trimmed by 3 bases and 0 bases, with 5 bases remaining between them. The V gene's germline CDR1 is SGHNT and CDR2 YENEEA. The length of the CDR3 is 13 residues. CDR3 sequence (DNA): TGTGCCAGCAGCTTTGACTTGAACACTGAAGCTTTCTTT. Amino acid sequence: CASSFDLNTEAFF. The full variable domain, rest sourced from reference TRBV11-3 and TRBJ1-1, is EAGVVQSPRYKIIEKKQPVAFWCNPISGHNTLYWYLQNLGQGPELLIRYENEEAVDDSQLPKDRFSAERLKGVDSTLKIQPAELGDSAVYLCASSFDLNTEAFFGQGTRLTVV.

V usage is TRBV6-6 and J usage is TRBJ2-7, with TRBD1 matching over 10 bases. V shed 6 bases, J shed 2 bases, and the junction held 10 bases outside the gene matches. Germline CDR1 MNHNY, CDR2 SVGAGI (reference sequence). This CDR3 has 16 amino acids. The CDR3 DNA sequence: TGTGCCAGCAGGGCCTCCGGGACAGGGGTCCCCTACGAGCAGTACTTC. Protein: CASRASGTGVPYEQYF.

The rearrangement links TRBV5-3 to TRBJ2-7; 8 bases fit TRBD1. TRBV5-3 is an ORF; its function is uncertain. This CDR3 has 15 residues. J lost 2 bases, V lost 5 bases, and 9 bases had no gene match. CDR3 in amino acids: CARSHATGATYEQYF. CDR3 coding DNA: TGTGCCAGAAGTCACGCGACAGGGGCCACCTACGAGCAGTACTTC.

The CDR3 region is CASSLGTGSWGYTF. The CDR3 DNA sequence: TGTGCCAGCAGTTTAGGCACAGGGTCTTGGGGCTACACCTTC. This chain joins TRBV27 and TRBJ1-2; perhaps TRBD1 as D (6 bases). Trimming cost V 2 bases and J 8 bases, with 15 bases left between them. The CDR3 length is 14 residues. Germline lookup yields CDR1 MNHEY and CDR2 SMNVEV (reference sequence).

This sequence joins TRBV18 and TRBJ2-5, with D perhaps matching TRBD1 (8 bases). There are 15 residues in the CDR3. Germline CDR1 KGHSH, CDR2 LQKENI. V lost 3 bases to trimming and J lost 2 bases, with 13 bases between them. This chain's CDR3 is CASSPYRGGQETQYF. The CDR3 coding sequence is TGTGCCAGCTCACCCTACAGGGGGGGTCAAGAGACCCAGTACTTC.

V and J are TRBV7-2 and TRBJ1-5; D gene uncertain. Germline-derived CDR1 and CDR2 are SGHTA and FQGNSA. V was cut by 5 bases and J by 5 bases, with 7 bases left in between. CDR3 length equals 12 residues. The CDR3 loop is CASSRDHQPQHF. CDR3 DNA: TGTGCCAGCAGCCGCGATCATCAGCCCCAGCATTTT.

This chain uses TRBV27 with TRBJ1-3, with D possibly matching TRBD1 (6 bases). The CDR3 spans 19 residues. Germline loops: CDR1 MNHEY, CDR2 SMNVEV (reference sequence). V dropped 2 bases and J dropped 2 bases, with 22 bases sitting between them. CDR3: CASSLVGPGVSSPGNTIYF. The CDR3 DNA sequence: TGTGCCAGCAGTTTAGTGGGGCCAGGGGTTTCTTCTCCTGGAAACACCATATATTTT.

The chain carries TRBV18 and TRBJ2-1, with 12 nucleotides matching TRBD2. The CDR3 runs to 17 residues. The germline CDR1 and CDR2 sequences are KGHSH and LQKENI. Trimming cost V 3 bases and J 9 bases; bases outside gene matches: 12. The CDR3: CASSPPGLAGLGAEQFF. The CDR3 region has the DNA TGTGCCAGCTCACCTCCGGGACTAGCGGGCCTCGGTGCTGAGCAGTTCTTC.

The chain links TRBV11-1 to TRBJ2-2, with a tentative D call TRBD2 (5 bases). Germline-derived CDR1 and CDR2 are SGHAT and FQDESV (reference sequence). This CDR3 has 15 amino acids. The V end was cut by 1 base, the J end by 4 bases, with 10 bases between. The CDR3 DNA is TGTGCCAGCAGCTTAGAGTCCACTAGCACCGGGGAGCTGTTTTTT. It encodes CASSLESTSTGELFF.

CDR3 sequence (DNA): TGCGCCAGCAGCTTATTCCCGACAGGGGATTATGAAGCTTTCTTT. Its translation: CASSLFPTGDYEAFF. This chain uses TRBV5-1 with TRBJ1-1; 8 nucleotides line up with TRBD1. The V segment lost 2 bases and the J segment 7 bases; nucleotides outside the gene matches: 10. Germline CDR1 is SGHRS and CDR2 is YFSETQ. CDR3 length: 15 residues.

CDR3 protein: CSAGFQETQYF. Here the CDR3 DNA reads TGCAGTGCTGGCTTCCAAGAGACCCAGTACTTC. This rearrangement joins TRBV20-1 to TRBJ2-5; no clear D. Trimming took off 5 bases at V and 1 base at J, with 5 bases between the two ends. The CDR3 runs to 11 residues. Germline V CDR1 and CDR2: DFQATT, SNEGSKA (reference sequence).

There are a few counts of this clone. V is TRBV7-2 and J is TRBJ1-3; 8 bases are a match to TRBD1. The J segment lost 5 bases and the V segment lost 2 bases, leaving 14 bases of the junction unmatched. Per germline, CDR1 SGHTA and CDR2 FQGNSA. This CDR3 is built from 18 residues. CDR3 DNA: TGTGCCAGCAGCTTAACCCCCCAAGGGGCAGGGGGCCGAAACACCATATATTTT. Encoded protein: CASSLTPQGAGGRNTIYF.

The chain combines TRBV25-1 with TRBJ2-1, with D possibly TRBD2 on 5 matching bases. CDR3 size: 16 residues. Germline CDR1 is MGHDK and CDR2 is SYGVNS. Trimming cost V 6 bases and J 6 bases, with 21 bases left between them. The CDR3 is CASSGSLGNIPNEQFF. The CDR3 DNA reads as TGTGCCAGCAGCGGCTCGCTCGGGAACATTCCCAATGAGCAGTTCTTC.

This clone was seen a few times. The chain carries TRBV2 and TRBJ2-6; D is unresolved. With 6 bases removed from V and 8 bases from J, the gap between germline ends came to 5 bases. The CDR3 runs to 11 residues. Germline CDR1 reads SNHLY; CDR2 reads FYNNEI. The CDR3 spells CASSRSNVLTF. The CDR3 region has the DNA TGTGCCAGCAGCAGGTCCAACGTCCTGACTTTC.

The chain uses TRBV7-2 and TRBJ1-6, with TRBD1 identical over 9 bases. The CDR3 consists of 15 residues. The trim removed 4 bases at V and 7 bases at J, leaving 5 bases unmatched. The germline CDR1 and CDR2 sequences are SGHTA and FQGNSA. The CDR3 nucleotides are TGTGCCAGCAGCTGGGGGACAGGGTACAATTCACCCCTCCACTTT. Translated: CASSWGTGYNSPLHF.

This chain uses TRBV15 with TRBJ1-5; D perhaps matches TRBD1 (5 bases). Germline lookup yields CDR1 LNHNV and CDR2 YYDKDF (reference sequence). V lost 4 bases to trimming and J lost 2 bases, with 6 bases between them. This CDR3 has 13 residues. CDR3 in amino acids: CATSKGGNQPQHF. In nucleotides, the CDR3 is TGTGCCACCAGCAAAGGGGGCAATCAGCCCCAGCATTTT. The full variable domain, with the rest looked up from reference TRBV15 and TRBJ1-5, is DAMVIQNPRYQVTQFGKPVTLSCSQTLNHNVMYWYQQKSSQAPKLLFHYYDKDFNNEADTPDNFQSRRPNTSFCFLDIRSPGLGDTAMYLCATSKGGNQPQHFGDGTRLSIL.

CDR3 nucleotides: TGTGCCAGCAGTCAGGGGGCGCTTTACGAGCAGTACTTC. It codes for CASSQGALYEQYF. This chain uses TRBV27 with TRBJ2-5; 8 bases agree with TRBD1. The J call may not be correct, given that the DNA end is closer to TRBJ2-7. CDR3 length equals 13 residues. Germline CDR1 MNHEY, CDR2 SMNVEV (reference sequence).

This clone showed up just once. The CDR3 spells CASSEALRSRYEAFF. The CDR3 nucleotides read TGTGCCAGCAGTGAAGCGCTTCGTAGTCGGTACGAAGCTTTCTTT. The rearrangement joins TRBV2 to TRBJ1-1, with D hard to call. V dropped 0 bases and J dropped 8 bases, with 16 bases sitting between them. The germline CDR1 and CDR2 sequences are SNHLY and FYNNEI. This CDR3 is built from 15 residues. The complete variable domain, with remaining parts taken from reference TRBV2 and TRBJ1-1, reads EPEVTQTPSHQVTQMGQEVILRCVPISNHLYFYWYRQILGQKVEFLVSFYNNEISEKSEIFDDQFSVERPDGSNFTLKIRSTKLEDSAMYFCASSEALRSRYEAFFGQGTRLTVV.

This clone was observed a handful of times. The CDR3 here is CASSSPTTTGGGYTF. CDR3 nucleotides: TGTGCCAGCAGCTCTCCCACCACGACAGGGGGTGGCTACACCTTC. The chain is built from TRBV5-6 and TRBJ1-2; 9 bases align to TRBD1. Germline CDR1 and CDR2: SGHDT and YYEEEE. J gave up 7 bases and V 3 bases, and 10 bases lay outside the gene matches. The CDR3 covers 15 residues.

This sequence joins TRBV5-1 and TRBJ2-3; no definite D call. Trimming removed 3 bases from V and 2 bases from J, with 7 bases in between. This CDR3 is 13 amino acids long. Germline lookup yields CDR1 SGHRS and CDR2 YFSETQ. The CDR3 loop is CASSSSPTDTQYF. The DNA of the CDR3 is TGCGCCAGCAGCTCGTCCCCCACAGATACGCAGTATTTT.

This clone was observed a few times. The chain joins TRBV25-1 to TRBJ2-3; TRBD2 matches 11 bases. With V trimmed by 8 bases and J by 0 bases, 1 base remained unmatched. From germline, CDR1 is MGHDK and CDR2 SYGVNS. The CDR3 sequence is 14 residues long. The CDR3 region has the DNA TGTGCCAGCCGACTAGCGGGGAGCACAGATACGCAGTATTTT. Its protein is CASRLAGSTDTQYF.